This T cell receptor beta chain is drawn from a study of monozygotic twins with inflammatory bowel disease (dated by TCRdb to 2018 to 2020). Concerning the study at large: The full study comprised some 30 monozygotic twin pairs: nine German pairs (four IBD-concordant, five IBD-discordant) and 19 IBD-discordant Danish pairs. Within discordant pairs, disease-associated traits were sought mainly by comparing IBD patients with their genetically identical healthy co-twins. Each individual had, on average, about 151 000 unique TCRalpha sequences and 181 000 unique TCRbeta sequences available for analysis. Study-level results and caveats: TCRbeta repertoire diversity, by inverse Simpson index, was decreased in IBD patients compared with their healthy co-twins. Because patients were on differing immunosuppressive treatments, the repertoires may have picked up extra background noise and inter-individual variability. Compared with healthy twins, IBD patients shared fewer clonotypes with other individuals, and the difference was most pronounced in patients with signs of disease activity. The analysis was unable to tell apart different T cell subtypes. Repertoire similarity did not differ between concordant and discordant twins, which could be due to limited statistical power. The results gave no support for a single strong signal or clonotype linked to IBD.

The library relied on 5' RACE. The input for every TCR library was 3,500 to 4,000 ng of total RNA. For each sample, cDNA synthesis was carried out in eight separate reactions using SMARTScribe reverse transcriptase. During cDNA synthesis, template switching introduced unique molecular identifiers that contained a 6-nucleotide sample barcode. TCRalpha and TCRbeta cDNA was amplified in two nested PCRs of about 16 and 10 cycles, and bead purification was carried out after each PCR. Before amplification, cDNA was treated with uracil DNA-glycosylase and purified using the QIAquick PCR purification kit. In the second PCR, Illumina TruSeq-compatible adapters and sample-specific barcodes were added. TapeStation and Qubit were used to check library quality and concentration, and about 5 ng of each library was pooled. Sequencing of pooled libraries was carried out on an Illumina HiSeq2500 single-index Rapid Run using 2 x 100 bp reads and custom sequencing primers. Processing in the source paper ran as follows. MiGEC version 1.2.6 was used for UMI-based consensus assembly, which corrected PCR and sequencing errors. V(D)J alignment, clonotype assembly and CDR3 extraction were performed with MiXCR version 2.1.1. Normalisation of gene usage, clonotype sharing and MAIT/NKT TCR abundance was achieved by analysing the top 1000, 10 000 and 20 000 clonotypes per sample. Diversity was computed as the inverse Simpson index with the vegan R package after downsampling to 27 000 UMIs. Paired Mann-Whitney U tests on discordant twin pairs were used, with Benjamini-Hochberg multiple-testing correction. TCRdb reprocessed the sequencing reads and holds a single record per CDR3 protein sequence, with no DNA. These V and J calls rely on TCRdb rather than the paper's analysis. The table for this sample lists approximately 400,000 distinct CDR3 sequences. Roughly 2.5% of the sample comes from the top ten.

A roughly 2.7 ml peripheral blood sample was drawn into PAXgene tubes per donor and stored at -80°C. Without any T cell sorting, total RNA was extracted from whole blood using the PAXgene blood miRNA kit on an automated QIAcube. Peripheral blood from monozygotic twin pairs who were concordant or discordant for inflammatory bowel disease underwent deep TCRalpha and TCRbeta repertoire profiling using unique molecular barcoding. For every twin pair, smoking habits were documented, and each individual was categorised as a current, former or never smoker. On this clonotype itself: The antigen this receptor binds is unknown.

CDR1 and CDR2, looked up from the germline V gene (reference sequence), are LGHDT and YNNKEL. From cysteine to phenylalanine, the CDR3 is 19 amino acids long. Only the protein is available. The source is a human donor with ulcerative colitis or Crohn's disease, or a healthy co-twin of an affected twin (not recorded which). The sequence joins TRBV3-1 to TRBJ2-2; the TCRdb D gene call, TRBD2, has no DNA to confirm it. Sequences were obtained from blood. Here the CDR3 is given as CASSQGPLAGGRNTGELFF.